These T cell receptor beta chains were read from a single sample in a study of cytomegalovirus exposure and HLA in healthy donors. TCRdb's copy holds only in-frame clones and misses some; the assay was immunoSEQ multiplex PCR. The sample includes about 200,000 clones, roughly 80% of them seen just once. The sample comprised PBMCs. The source of these receptors is a woman aged 35 to 49 in good health and CMV-seronegative. CDR3s include the opening cysteine and the closing phenylalanine or tryptophan. The D gene is left open where the match is weak. Some rows mark clone size as missing; the rest say once, few, many or name a class of expanded clone.

D | length | size | J | V | DNA | CDR3
TRBD2 | 18 | NA | TRBJ2-7 | TRBV10-3 | TGTGCCATCAGTGGTTTCGGCGGGACTAGCGGCCGGGACCACGAGCAGTACTTC | CAISGFGGTSGRDHEQYF
NA | 15 | NA | TRBJ2-7 | TRBV30 | TGTGCCTGGGACCCTGGGAGGACCAGCTCCTACGAGCAGTACTTC | CAWDPGRTSSYEQYF
NA | 16 | NA | TRBJ2-7 | TRBV14 | TGTGCCAGCAGCCACCTAAGGGGACAACCGGTCAACGAGCAGTACTTC | CASSHLRGQPVNEQYF
TRBD1 | 14 | NA | TRBJ1-1 | TRBV5-1 | TGCGCCAGCAGCCCCCGGACAGGGAAGACTGAAGCTTTCTTT | CASSPRTGKTEAFF
TRBD1 | 16 | NA | TRBJ2-5 | TRBV2 | TGTGCCAGCAGGCCGATGGACAGGGCCCTCCAAGAGACCCAGTACTTC | CASRPMDRALQETQYF
TRBD2 | 14 | NA | TRBJ2-7 | TRBV14 | TGTGCCAGCAGCCAAGGGGGGGACTACTACGAGCAGTACTTC | CASSQGGDYYEQYF
TRBD1 | 17 | NA | TRBJ1-2 | TRBV18 | TGTGCCAGCTCACCACCGGTCACCGGGACAGGGCCCCGTGGCTACACCTTC | CASSPPVTGTGPRGYTF
TRBD1 | 14 | few | TRBJ1-2 | TRBV29-1 | TGCAGCGTTACCCCGGGACAGGGGGCTCCTGGCTACACCTTC | CSVTPGQGAPGYTF
TRBD1 | 14 | NA | TRBJ2-5 | TRBV2 | TGTGCCAGCAGCGGACAGGGGAGCGGGGAGACCCAGTACTTC | CASSGQGSGETQYF
NA | 13 | NA | TRBJ2-7 | TRBV5-1 | TGCGCCAGCAGCTTTTCGGTAGGGGGCGAGCAGTACTTC | CASSFSVGGEQYF
TRBD2 | 18 | NA | TRBJ2-1 | TRBV30 | TGTGCCTGGATGGGACTAGCGGGATCGTCCCGCTCCTACAATGAGCAGTTCTTC | CAWMGLAGSSRSYNEQFF
NA | 14 | NA | TRBJ2-5 | TRBV14 | TGTGCCAGCAGCCCTTTGGGGGGAAGAGAGACCCAGTACTTC | CASSPLGGRETQYF
NA | 15 | few | TRBJ1-1 | TRBV29-1 | TGCAGCGCGGGGGTGGCCCTTATATGGGGAACTGAAGCTTTCTTT | CSAGVALIWGTEAFF
NA | 17 | NA | TRBJ1-2 | TRBV5-5 | TGTGCCAGCAGGCCCGACAGCAGGGATTTCTCCTTTTATGGCTACACCTTC | CASRPDSRDFSFYGYTF
TRBD1 | 14 | NA | TRBJ2-7 | TRBV5-1 | TGCGCCAGCAGCTTGGGGACAGGGGGTTTCGAGCAGTACTTC | CASSLGTGGFEQYF
NA | 18 | NA | TRBJ2-6 | TRBV29-1 | TGCAGCGTTGAAGTCCGGGGGGCCGTTGCTTCTGGGGCCAACGTCCTGACTTTC | CSVEVRGAVASGANVLTF
TRBD2 | 12 | NA | TRBJ2-1 | TRBV30 | TGTGCCGTGGGCCCTAGCGGGAGTGAGCAGTTCTTC | CAVGPSGSEQFF
NA | 13 | NA | TRBJ1-1 | TRBV30 | TGTGCCTGGAGTACCCAGGGTATGACTGAAGCTTTCTTT | CAWSTQGMTEAFF
NA | 13 | NA | TRBJ1-2 | TRBV28 | TGTGCCAGCATATCCCCAGGGATCTATGGCTACACCTTC | CASISPGIYGYTF
TRBD1 | 15 | NA | TRBJ1-3 | TRBV28 | TGTGCCAGCAGTACTCGGGGACAGGGTAATCCCACCATATATTTT | CASSTRGQGNPTIYF
TRBD2 | 15 | NA | TRBJ2-1 | TRBV6-1 | TGTGCCAGCAGTGCACTAGCGGGGGGGACCAATGAGCAGTTCTTC | CASSALAGGTNEQFF
NA | 11 | NA | TRBJ2-7 | TRBV18 | TGTGCCAGCTCACCAGGAGACGAGCAGTACTTC | CASSPGDEQYF
TRBD1 | 15 | NA | TRBJ1-1 | TRBV5-1 | TGCGCCAGCAGCTCCCAGACAGGGGGCAACACTGAAGCTTTCTTT | CASSSQTGGNTEAFF
TRBD1 | 18 | NA | TRBJ1-1 | TRBV5-4 | TGTGCCAGCAGCTTGGGGACAGGGGTGAATTTCGGGGACACTGAAGCTTTCTTT | CASSLGTGVNFGDTEAFF
TRBD2 | 15 | NA | TRBJ2-1 | TRBV7-7 | TGTGCCAGCAGCTTCGATGGGACTACTTACAATGAGCAGTTCTTC | CASSFDGTTYNEQFF
NA | 14 | NA | TRBJ2-7 | TRBV7-9 | TGTTCCAGCAGCTTATCGGGAGATGCCTACGAGCAGTACTTC | CSSSLSGDAYEQYF
TRBD2 | 14 | NA | TRBJ2-7 | TRBV5-6 | TGTGCCAGCAGCACCGGACTAGCGACCTACGAGCAGTACTTC | CASSTGLATYEQYF
NA | 16 | once | TRBJ2-1 | TRBV4-1 | TGCGCCAGCAGCACTCCGGGACTGAAATCCTACAATGAGCAGTTCTTC | CASSTPGLKSYNEQFF
TRBD1 | 13 | NA | TRBJ1-5 | TRBV15 | TGTGCCACCAGATACCAGGGGGATCAGCCCCAGCATTTT | CATRYQGDQPQHF
TRBD1 | 17 | NA | TRBJ1-5 | TRBV27 | TGTGCCAGCAGCCCCTATGTGGGGACAGGGGGCAGGCAGCCCCAGCATTTT | CASSPYVGTGGRQPQHF
NA | 11 | NA | TRBJ1-2 | TRBV29-1 | TGCAGCGTTGAACAGGGGTATGGCTACACCTTC | CSVEQGYGYTF
NA | 16 | once | TRBJ1-3 | TRBV28 | TGTGCCAGCAGTTCGTGGGGGGAACGGGATGGAAACACCATATATTTT | CASSSWGERDGNTIYF
NA | 13 | NA | TRBJ2-1 | TRBV18 | TGTGCCAGCTCAAACGCCCGAGGGTATGAGCAGTTCTTC | CASSNARGYEQFF
TRBD2 | 13 | NA | TRBJ2-1 | TRBV9 | TGTGCCAGCAGCCCACCGGGGGGGGATGAGCAGTTCTTC | CASSPPGGDEQFF
NA | 14 | NA | TRBJ1-2 | TRBV6-6 | TGTGCCAGCAGTCAACTACTTATGAACTATGGCTACACCTTC | CASSQLLMNYGYTF
NA | 14 | NA | TRBJ1-2 | TRBV5-7 | TGTGCCAGCAGCTTGGCCATCAGGGCCTATGGCTACACCTTC | CASSLAIRAYGYTF
NA | 17 | NA | TRBJ1-1 | TRBV27 | TGTGCCAGCAGTATTTCGTACACAGGGAGGGTTTTGGATGAAGCTTTCTTT | CASSISYTGRVLDEAFF
TRBD2 | 17 | NA | TRBJ2-3 | TRBV10-1 | TGCGCCAGCAGTGCCTTGGGAGGACTAGCGCCCACAGATACGCAGTATTTT | CASSALGGLAPTDTQYF
TRBD1 | 17 | NA | TRBJ2-2 | TRBV5-4 | TGTGCCAGCAGCTTGGGTCGGGACAGCTTGAACACCGGGGAGCTGTTTTTT | CASSLGRDSLNTGELFF
NA | 16 | NA | TRBJ2-7 | TRBV7-9 | TGTTCCAGCAGCGTACCAGGACGGGGAGCTTCCTACGAGCAGTACTTC | CSSSVPGRGASYEQYF
NA | 17 | NA | TRBJ2-7 | TRBV19 | TGTGCCAGTAGTATGGGCCATAGCGCAGGGGGGCCCTACGAGCAGTACTTC | CASSMGHSAGGPYEQYF
TRBD2 | 17 | NA | TRBJ2-1 | TRBV4-2 | TGTGCCAGCAGCCAGACCTTAGCGGGAGAGGGGTACAATGAGCAGTTCTTC | CASSQTLAGEGYNEQFF
NA | 14 | NA | TRBJ2-7 | TRBV2 | TGTGCCAGCAGTGAATACGGAGGCACCTACGAGCAGTACTTC | CASSEYGGTYEQYF
TRBD1 | 14 | NA | TRBJ1-2 | TRBV4-1 | TGCGCCAGCAGCCCCGGGACAGGGGAATATGGCTACACCTTC | CASSPGTGEYGYTF
TRBD2 | 16 | NA | TRBJ2-1 | TRBV27 | TGTGCCAGCAGTTCCGTAGCGGGAGGGCCCTACAATGAGCAGTTCTTC | CASSSVAGGPYNEQFF
TRBD2 | 16 | NA | TRBJ2-1 | TRBV7-9 | TGTTCCAGCAGCCTTCCACTAGCGACTTACCTTGAGGAGCAGTTCTTC | CSSSLPLATYLEEQFF
NA | 12 | NA | TRBJ1-1 | TRBV11-3 | TGTGCCAGACAAGGGGAGAACACTGAAGCTTTCTTT | CARQGENTEAFF
NA | 14 | once | TRBJ2-7 | TRBV6-5 | TGTGCCAGCAGTCAACAGGGACCCCCTTACGAGCAGTACTTC | CASSQQGPPYEQYF
TRBD2 | 16 | once | TRBJ2-6 | TRBV6-6 | TGTGCCAGCAGAAGGGAGGGTTCCTCTGGGGCCAACGTCCTGACTTTC | CASRREGSSGANVLTF